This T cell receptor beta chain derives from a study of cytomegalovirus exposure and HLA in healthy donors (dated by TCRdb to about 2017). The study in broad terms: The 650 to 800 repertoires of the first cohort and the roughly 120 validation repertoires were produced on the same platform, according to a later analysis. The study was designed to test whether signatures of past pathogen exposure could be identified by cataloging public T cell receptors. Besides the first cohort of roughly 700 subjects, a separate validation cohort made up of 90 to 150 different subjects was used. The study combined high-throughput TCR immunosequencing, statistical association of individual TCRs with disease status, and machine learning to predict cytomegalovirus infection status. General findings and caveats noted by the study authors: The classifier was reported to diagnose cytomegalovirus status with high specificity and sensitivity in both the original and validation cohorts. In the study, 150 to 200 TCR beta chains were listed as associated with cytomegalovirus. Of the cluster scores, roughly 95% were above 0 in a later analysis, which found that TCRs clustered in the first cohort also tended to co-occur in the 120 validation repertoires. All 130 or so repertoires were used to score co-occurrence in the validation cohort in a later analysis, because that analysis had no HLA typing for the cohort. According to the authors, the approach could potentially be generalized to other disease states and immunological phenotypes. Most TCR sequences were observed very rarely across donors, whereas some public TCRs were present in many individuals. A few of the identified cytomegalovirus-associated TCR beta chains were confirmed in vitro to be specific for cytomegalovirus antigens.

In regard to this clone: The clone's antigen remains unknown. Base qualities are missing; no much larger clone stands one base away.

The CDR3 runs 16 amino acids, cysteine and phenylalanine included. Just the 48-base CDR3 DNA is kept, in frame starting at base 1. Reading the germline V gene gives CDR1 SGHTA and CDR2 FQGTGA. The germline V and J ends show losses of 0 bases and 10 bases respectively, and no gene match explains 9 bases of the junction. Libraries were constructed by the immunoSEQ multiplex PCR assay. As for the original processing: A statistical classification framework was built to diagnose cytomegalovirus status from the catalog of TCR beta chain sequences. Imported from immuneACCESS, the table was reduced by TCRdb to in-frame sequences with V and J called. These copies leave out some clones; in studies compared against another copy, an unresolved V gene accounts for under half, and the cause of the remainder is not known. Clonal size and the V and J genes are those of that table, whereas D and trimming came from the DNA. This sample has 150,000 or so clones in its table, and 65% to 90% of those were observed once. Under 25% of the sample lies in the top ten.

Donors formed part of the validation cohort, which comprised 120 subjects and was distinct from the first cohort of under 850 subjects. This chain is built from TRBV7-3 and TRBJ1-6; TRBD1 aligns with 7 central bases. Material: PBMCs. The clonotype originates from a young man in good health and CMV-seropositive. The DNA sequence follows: TGTGCCAGCAGCTTAACCCCGACAGGGCTAGGGTCACCCCTCCACTTT. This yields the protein CASSLTPTGLGSPLHF.